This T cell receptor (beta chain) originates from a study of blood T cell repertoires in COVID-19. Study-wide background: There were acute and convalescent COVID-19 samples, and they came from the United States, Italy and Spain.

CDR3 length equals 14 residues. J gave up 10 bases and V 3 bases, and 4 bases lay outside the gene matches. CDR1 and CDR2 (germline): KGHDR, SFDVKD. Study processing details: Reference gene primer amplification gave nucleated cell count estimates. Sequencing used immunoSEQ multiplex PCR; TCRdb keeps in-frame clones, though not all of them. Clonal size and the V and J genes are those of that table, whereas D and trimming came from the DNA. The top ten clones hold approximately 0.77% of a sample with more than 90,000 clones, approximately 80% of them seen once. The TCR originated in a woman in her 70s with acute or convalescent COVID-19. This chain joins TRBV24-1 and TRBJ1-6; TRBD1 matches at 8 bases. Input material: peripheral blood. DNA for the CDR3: TGTGCCACCAGTGATCCAGGGGGCTGGTCACCCCTCCACTTT. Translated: CATSDPGGWSPLHF.